Following are 19 T cell receptor beta chains from one sample sequenced in a study of blood T cell repertoires in COVID-19. Using immunoSEQ multiplex PCR, the repertoire was profiled, and TCRdb retains in-frame clones only, with some absent. Found here are 25,000 to 35,000 clones, 65% to 90% of them singletons; the top ten hold more than 20%. Sequenced sample: peripheral blood. The receptors originated from a human donor in a cohort sampled during active COVID-19.

V is TRBV11-3 and J is TRBJ1-3; D is uncertain. CDR3 length equals 12 residues. The germline V gene has CDR1 SGHNT and CDR2 YENEEA. V lost 5 bases and J 4 bases, leaving 6 bases between the germline ends. CDR3 protein: CASSLYGNTIYF. The CDR3 DNA reads TGTGCCAGCAGCCTCTACGGAAACACCATATATTTT.

The J gene is TRBJ2-7, the V gene TRBV7-9, with D perhaps matching TRBD2 (6 bases). CDR1 is SEHNR, CDR2 FQNEAQ, per germline (reference sequence). The CDR3 length is 12 residues. V lost 5 bases and J 7 bases, leaving 12 bases between the germline ends. CDR3 sequence reads: CASSRGTLEQYF. For the CDR3, the DNA is TGTGCCAGCAGCCGGGGGACCCTAGAGCAGTACTTC.

The chain is built from TRBV4-3 and TRBJ2-2; 9 bases map to TRBD1. From germline, CDR1 is LGHNA and CDR2 YSLEER. The CDR3 totals 21 residues. V was clipped by 0 bases and J by 0 bases; unmatched bases: 14. In DNA form, the CDR3 reads TGCGCCAGCAGCCAAGATGTGGCTGGGACAGGGCTTAACGCGAACACCGGGGAGCTGTTTTTT. Protein sequence: CASSQDVAGTGLNANTGELFF.

The V and J genes are TRBV5-1 and TRBJ2-1; D remains ambiguous. The CDR3 covers 14 residues. The ends were cut back, 0 bases at V and 4 bases at J, with 8 bases in the middle. CDR1 SGHRS and CDR2 YFSETQ come from the germline V gene. DNA for the CDR3: TGCGCCAGCAGCTTGGTGCAGGTTTACAATGAGCAGTTCTTC. Protein product: CASSLVQVYNEQFF.

The chain joins TRBV10-1 to TRBJ1-2, with D perhaps matching TRBD1 (5 bases). V lost 4 bases and J 1 base, leaving 10 bases between the germline ends. CDR1 WNHNN and CDR2 SYGVQD come from the germline V gene (reference sequence). The CDR3 length is 14 residues. CDR3 DNA: TGCGCCAGCAGTGGGACCGGGGGTAACTATGGCTACACCTTC. Translating it yields CASSGTGGNYGYTF.

The chain couples TRBV5-8 to TRBJ1-5; TRBD1 agrees at 10 bases. Germline CDR1 SGHTS, CDR2 YDEGEE. V shed 2 bases and J 0 bases; nucleotides not matched to a gene: 14. This CDR3 is 20 amino acids long. CDR3 in amino acids: CASSFEFGRTGGDSNQPQHF. CDR3 nucleotide sequence: TGTGCCAGCAGCTTCGAGTTCGGGAGGACAGGGGGTGATAGCAATCAGCCCCAGCATTTT.

The chain has TRBV4-2 and TRBJ2-2; the D is unclear. V lost 0 bases and J lost 2, with 10 bases in between. Germline V gives CDR1 LGHNA, CDR2 YNFKEQ. This CDR3 region has 16 residues. Here the CDR3 DNA reads TGTGCCAGCAGCCAAGAATGGGCCGTTAACACCGGGGAGCTGTTTTTT. This translates into CASSQEWAVNTGELFF.

This chain uses TRBV4-3 with TRBJ2-7, with D possibly being TRBD1 (5 bases). The CDR3 loop spans 15 amino acids. V shed 2 bases and J shed 2 bases, with 13 bases lying between them. Germline loops: CDR1 LGHNA, CDR2 YSLEER. CDR3 bases: TGCGCCAGCAGCCAATCCCGGACGGACACCTACGAGCAGTACTTC. It translates to CASSQSRTDTYEQYF.

This clone was detected only once. The genes are TRBV4-3 and TRBJ1-5; TRBD1 might be the D (5 bases). Germline V gene data show CDR1 as LGHNA and CDR2 as YSLEER. The CDR3 totals 12 residues. Between the trimmed V and J ends, which lost 1 base and 9 bases, there was a span of 7 bases. The CDR3 sequence: CASSQVGGPQHF. The DNA for the CDR3 is TGCGCCAGCAGCCAAGTGGGGGGGCCCCAGCATTTT.

This clone was seen once. V usage is TRBV7-9 and J usage is TRBJ2-1; D remains ambiguous. The CDR3 has 13 amino acids. Germline V gives CDR1 SEHNR, CDR2 FQNEAQ (reference sequence). The V end was cut by 10 bases, the J end by 7 bases, with 17 bases between. CDR3 DNA: TGTGCCACCGAGACATTCTCTACAAATGAGCAGTTCTTC. Translating gives CATETFSTNEQFF. The full variable domain, in which reference TRBV7-9 and TRBJ2-1 provide the parts outside the CDR3, is DTGVSQNPRHKITKRGQNVTFRCDPISEHNRLYWYRQTLGQGPEFLTYFQNEAQLEKSRLLSDRFSAERPKGSFSTLEIQRTEQGDSAMYLCATETFSTNEQFFGPGTRLTVL.

This chain uses TRBV5-1 with TRBJ2-7; D might be TRBD1 (5 bases). The CDR3 consists of 13 residues. Trimming stripped 5 bases from V and 3 bases from J, with 12 bases between. Germline-derived CDR1 and CDR2 are SGHRS and YFSETQ. CDR3 amino acids: CASRPDRLYEQYF. CDR3 coding DNA: TGCGCCAGCAGACCCGACAGACTCTACGAGCAGTACTTC.

This clone appeared a few times. The genes are TRBV2 and TRBJ1-5; possible D gene TRBD1, 6 bases. In germline, CDR1 is SNHLY, CDR2 FYNNEI. Trimming stripped 4 bases from V and 0 bases from J, with 10 bases between. The CDR3 covers 15 residues. The CDR3 loop reads CASSGGPTSNQPQHF. CDR3 DNA: TGTGCCAGCAGTGGGGGGCCGACTAGCAATCAGCCCCAGCATTTT.

This chain joins TRBV20-1 and TRBJ1-2; TRBD1 is a possible D gene (5 bases). The CDR3 is 11 residues long. The germline V gene encodes CDR1 DFQATT and CDR2 SNEGSKA (reference sequence). The DNA for the CDR3 is TGCAGAGCCGAGACAGACTATGGCTACACCTTC. Its translation: CRAETDYGYTF.

Worth noting for this clone: This same CDR3 is encoded by further DNA sequences in the sample. This chain connects TRBV11-2 to TRBJ2-7, with D maybe TRBD2 (6 bases). The length of the CDR3 is 14 residues. Looked up from germline, CDR1 is SGHAT and CDR2 is FQNNGV. Trimming cost V 5 bases and J 9 bases, with 20 bases left between them. CDR3 protein: CASSLRSGLTVQYF. Written as DNA, the CDR3 is TGTGCCAGCAGCCTAAGGTCGGGACTTACGGTGCAGTACTTC.

The chain links TRBV7-8 to TRBJ1-6, with D maybe TRBD1 (6 bases). V shed 1 base and J shed 9 bases, with 10 bases lying between them. Germline assignment: CDR1 SGHVS and CDR2 FQNEAQ. CDR3 length: 14 residues. The CDR3 nucleotides are TGTGCCAGCAGCTTAGGGGGGGGCAGTTCACCCCTCCACTTT. It encodes CASSLGGGSSPLHF.

The chain joins TRBV30 to TRBJ1-5; no firm D call. The length of the CDR3 is 12 residues. Trimming cost V 2 bases and J 5 bases, with 7 bases left between them. Germline CDR1 reads GTSNPN; CDR2 reads SVGIG (reference sequence). For the CDR3, the DNA is TGTGCCTGGAGTAGGGAGTATCAGCCCCAGCATTTT. Protein sequence: CAWSREYQPQHF. Supplemented by reference TRBV30 and TRBJ1-5, the full variable domain reads SQTIHQWPATLVQPVGSPLSLECTVEGTSNPNLYWYRQAAGRGLQLLFYSVGIGQISSEVPQNLSASRPQDRQFILSSKKLLLSDSGFYLCAWSREYQPQHFGDGTRLSIL.

The gene calls are TRBV6-6 and TRBJ2-1; 7 nucleotides line up with TRBD1. The V gene's germline CDR1 is MNHNY and CDR2 SVGAGI (reference sequence). The junction had 0 bases not matched to a gene; V was cut back by 0 bases and J by 7 bases. The CDR3 loop spans 13 amino acids. The CDR3 DNA follows: TGTGCCAGCAGTTACTCGGGACAGAATGAGCAGTTCTTC. It encodes CASSYSGQNEQFF.

This chain joins TRBV5-6 and TRBJ1-2; D may be TRBD1 (5 bases). There are 13 residues in the CDR3. Germline CDR1 is SGHDT and CDR2 is YYEEEE. The germline V and J ends were trimmed by 0 bases and 4 bases, with 7 bases remaining between them. The CDR3 protein is CASSLGGSYGYTF. The CDR3 nucleotides read TGTGCCAGCAGCTTGGGGGGCAGCTATGGCTACACCTTC.

V usage is TRBV11-3 and J usage is TRBJ2-4; D remains ambiguous. Germline CDR1 and CDR2: SGHNT and YENEEA. This CDR3 is built from 14 residues. The ends were cut back, 4 bases at V and 0 bases at J, with 7 bases in the middle. The CDR3 DNA reads TGTGCCAGCAGCTGGAGAAGAGCCAAAAACATTCAGTACTTC. Its translation is CASSWRRAKNIQYF.